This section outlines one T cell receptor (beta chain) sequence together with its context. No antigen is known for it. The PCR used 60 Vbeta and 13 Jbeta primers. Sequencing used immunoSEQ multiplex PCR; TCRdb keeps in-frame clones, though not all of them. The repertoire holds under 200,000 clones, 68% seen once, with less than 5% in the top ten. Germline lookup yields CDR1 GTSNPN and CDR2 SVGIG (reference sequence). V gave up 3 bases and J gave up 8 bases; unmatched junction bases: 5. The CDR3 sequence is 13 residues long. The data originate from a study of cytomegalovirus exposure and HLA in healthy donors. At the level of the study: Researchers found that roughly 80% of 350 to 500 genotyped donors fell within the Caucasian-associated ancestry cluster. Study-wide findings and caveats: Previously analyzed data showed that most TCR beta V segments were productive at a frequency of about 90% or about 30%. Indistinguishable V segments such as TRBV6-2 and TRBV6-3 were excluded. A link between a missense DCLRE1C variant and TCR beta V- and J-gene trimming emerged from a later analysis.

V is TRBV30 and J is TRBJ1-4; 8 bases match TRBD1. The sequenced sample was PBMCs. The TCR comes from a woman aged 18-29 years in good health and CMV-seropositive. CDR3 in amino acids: CAWRQGVYEKLFF. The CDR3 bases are TGTGCCTGGAGACAGGGGGTTTACGAAAAACTGTTTTTT.